One and the same sample provided the 12 T cell receptor beta chains below, sequenced in a study of brain T cells in children with intractable seizures. TCRdb's table, derived via immunoSEQ multiplex PCR, lists solely in-frame clones and lacks some. The sample shows 300,000 to 400,000 clones, over 85% of them seen only once. Noted time point: blood from clinic visit 5 months post-surgery; TSC patient then seizure free. The sample in question was peripheral blood, obtained about 5 months after surgery. These receptors came from a boy younger than two with tuberous sclerosis and intractable seizures.

The V and J genes are TRBV19 and TRBJ2-3; D gene unclear. Between the trimmed V and J ends, which lost 0 bases and 2 bases, there was a span of 15 bases. This CDR3 is 17 amino acids long. Germline CDR1 is LNHDA and CDR2 is SQIVND (reference sequence). DNA of the CDR3: TGTGCCAGTAGTATAGAGGATACGCCGGCCTACACAGATACGCAGTATTTT. It yields the protein CASSIEDTPAYTDTQYF.

This clone showed up just once. V and J are TRBV19 and TRBJ2-2, with D possibly TRBD1 on 6 matching bases. Germline V gene lookup returns CDR1 LNHDA and CDR2 SQIVND (reference sequence). This CDR3 comprises 13 residues. V was clipped by 5 bases and J by 5 bases, with 9 bases between them. The CDR3 nucleotides are TGTGCCAGTAGTGTCACAGGGACCGGGGAGCTGTTTTTT. Translating it yields CASSVTGTGELFF.

V and J are TRBV24-1 and TRBJ2-1; the match to TRBD2 covers 11 bases. J gave up 0 bases and V 5 bases, and 14 bases lay outside the gene matches. There are 20 residues in the CDR3. Germline V gives CDR1 KGHDR, CDR2 SFDVKD. CDR3 sequence: CATSASPGSGRASSYNEQFF. The CDR3 coding sequence is TGTGCCACCAGTGCCAGTCCCGGTAGCGGGAGGGCGAGCTCCTACAATGAGCAGTTCTTC.

This rearrangement joins TRBV7-2 to TRBJ2-1; unclear D gene. The CDR3 contains 14 residues. Trimming stripped 0 bases from V and 7 bases from J, with 10 bases between. The V gene's germline CDR1 is SGHTA and CDR2 FQGNSA. In DNA form, the CDR3 reads TGTGCCAGCAGCTTAGCCTTCACCGGAAATGAGCAGTTCTTC. Its protein product is CASSLAFTGNEQFF.

The chain combines TRBV7-9 with TRBJ1-2, with 8 bases matching TRBD1. The germline V gene encodes CDR1 SEHNR and CDR2 FQNEAQ (reference sequence). With V trimmed by 6 bases and J by 2 bases, 8 bases remained unmatched. This CDR3 is built from 15 residues. CDR3 in DNA: TGTGCCAGCAGTTTACAGGGGGTGGCAAACTATGGCTACACCTTC. It is translated as CASSLQGVANYGYTF.

V is TRBV6-5 and J is TRBJ1-1, with D possibly matching TRBD1 (6 bases). This CDR3 region has 16 residues. CDR1 MNHEY and CDR2 SVGAGI come from the germline V gene. The ends were cut back, 3 bases at V and 0 bases at J, with 14 bases in the middle. CDR3 sequence reads: CASSYSSGVVNTEAFF. CDR3 bases: TGTGCCAGCAGTTATTCATCAGGGGTAGTGAACACTGAAGCTTTCTTT.

CDR3 DNA: TGTGCCAGCAGCTTGAGACAAAAAAACTATGGCTACACCTTC. Its translation: CASSLRQKNYGYTF. The rearrangement joins TRBV5-6 to TRBJ1-2; D call uncertain. Trimming shortened V by 1 base and J by 2 bases, and 9 bases separated the two germline ends. Germline loops: CDR1 SGHDT, CDR2 YYEEEE. This CDR3 spans 14 amino acids.

This rearrangement joins TRBV27 to TRBJ2-3; D is unclear. Trimming cost V 5 bases and J 0 bases, with 9 bases left between them. Germline values: CDR1 MNHEY, CDR2 SMNVEV (reference sequence). The CDR3 is made up of 14 amino acids. The CDR3 nucleotides read TGTGCCAGCAGTAACGGTCCTAGCACAGATACGCAGTATTTT. This encodes CASSNGPSTDTQYF.

Notes on this clone: At the DNA level, this CDR3 is encoded by other sequences in the same sample as well. The rearrangement uses TRBV30 and TRBJ1-5, with D perhaps TRBD1 (6 bases). Trimming took 0 bases from V and 4 from J, leaving 7 bases between them. CDR1 is GTSNPN, CDR2 SVGIG, per germline (reference sequence). This CDR3 has 13 amino acids. The CDR3 nucleotides are TGTGCCTGGAGTGTACAGGGAAATCAGCCCCAGCATTTT. It translates to CAWSVQGNQPQHF.

CDR3 in DNA: TGTGCCAGCAGCGTAGAAGGGTTTACTGAAGCTTTCTTT. Amino acid sequence: CASSVEGFTEAFF. The chain uses TRBV9 and TRBJ1-1, with D hard to call. CDR3 length: 13 amino acids. Germline lookup yields CDR1 SGDLS and CDR2 YYNGEE. Trimming removed 0 bases from V and 5 bases from J, with 8 bases in between.

The V and J genes are TRBV7-9 and TRBJ2-7; 9 bases agree with TRBD1. CDR1 SEHNR and CDR2 FQNEAQ come from the germline V gene (reference sequence). The CDR3 extends over 19 amino acids. The V and J ends lost 4 bases and 3 bases, in that order; junction bases with no gene match: 19. The CDR3 DNA reads TGTGCCAGCAGCTCATTAATTAGGGGGGAGAACAGGGGGCTCTACGAGCAGTACTTC. It is translated as CASSSLIRGENRGLYEQYF.

The V and J genes are TRBV19 and TRBJ1-1; D is possibly TRBD1 (6 bases). Between the trimmed V and J ends, which lost 5 bases and 9 bases, there was a span of 19 bases. The V gene's germline CDR1 is LNHDA and CDR2 SQIVND (reference sequence). The CDR3 extends over 14 amino acids. CDR3 DNA sequence: TGTGCCAGTAGTTCCACCACAGGGATCCACCAAGCTTTCTTT. This translates into CASSSTTGIHQAFF.